The T cell receptor beta chain under discussion was sequenced for a study of neurological immune-mediated disorders. Findings and limits, study-wide: Sharing of CDR3 amino acid sequences among expanded clones across subjects was absent, suggesting private repertoires in all groups.

cDNA was made by 5'RACE with 10-nucleotide random UMIs. MiXCR was run by TCRdb on the 5' RACE reads, yielding one entry per CDR3 protein. The table shows tens of thousands of distinct CDR3 sequences, with roughly 3.2% occurring only once. This clonotype showed up just a few times. What it binds is unknown. This may stem from a read error, because a much larger clone lies one nucleotide away. The conserved closing phenylalanine or tryptophan is absent in this CDR3, likely reflecting a read error. V was pared by 3 bases and J by 4 bases, with 4 bases of the junction left unmatched. The CDR3 totals 14 residues. Germline V gene sequence: CDR1 SGHDN, CDR2 FVKESK. Stated time point: longitudinal time-point 1 (baseline).

V gene TRBV14 combines with J gene TRBJ1-2; 8 bases agree with TRBD1. Sequencing was carried out using PBMCs. The source of this sequence is a woman aged 60 to 75 with multiple sclerosis. This CDR3 reads CASSQRQGFYGYTC. The CDR3 DNA reads as TGTGCCAGCAGCCAGCGACAGGGGTTCTATGGCTACACCTGC.